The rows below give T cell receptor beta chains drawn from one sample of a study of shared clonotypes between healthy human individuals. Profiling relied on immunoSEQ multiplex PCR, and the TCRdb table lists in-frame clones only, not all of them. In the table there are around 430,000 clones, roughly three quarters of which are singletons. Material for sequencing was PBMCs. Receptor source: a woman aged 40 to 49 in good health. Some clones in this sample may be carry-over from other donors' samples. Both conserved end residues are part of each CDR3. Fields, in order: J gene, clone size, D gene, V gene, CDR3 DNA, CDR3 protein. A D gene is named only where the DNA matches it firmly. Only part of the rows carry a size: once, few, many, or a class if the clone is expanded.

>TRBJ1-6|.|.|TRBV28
TGTGCCAGCAGTTTAGGGGTGACGAATTCACCCCTCCACTTT
CASSLGVTNSPLHF
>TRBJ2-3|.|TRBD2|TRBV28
TGTGCCAGCAGTTTAGGGTGGTCTAGCGGGGGCCTTCGCCCCCAGGATACGCAGTATTTT
CASSLGWSSGGLRPQDTQYF
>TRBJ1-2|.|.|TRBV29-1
TGCAGCGTTGAAGGTGGCAGCTACTATGGCTACACCTTC
CSVEGGSYYGYTF
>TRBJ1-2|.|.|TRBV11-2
TGTGCCAGCAGCCTCAGGTCCCGGGGCTATGGCTACACCTTC
CASSLRSRGYGYTF
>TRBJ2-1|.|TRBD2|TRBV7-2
TGTGCCAGCAGCTTAGCGCCTAGGCTAGCGGAAACCATCTCCTACAATGAGCAGTTCTTC
CASSLAPRLAETISYNEQFF
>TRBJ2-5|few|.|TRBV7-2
TGTGCCAGCAGCCCCCTTTCTGCGGAAGAGACCCAGTACTTC
CASSPLSAEETQYF
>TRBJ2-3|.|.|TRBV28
TGTGCCAGCAGTTTGAGCGCGGGGTTTAGCACAGATACGCAGTATTTT
CASSLSAGFSTDTQYF
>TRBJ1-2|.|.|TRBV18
TGTGCCAGCTCCCCCCGAGAACGCTATGGCTACACCTTC
CASSPRERYGYTF
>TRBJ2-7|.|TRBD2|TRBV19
TGTGCCAGTAGTCTGGGACTAGCGGGGATCTACGAGCAGTACTTC
CASSLGLAGIYEQYF
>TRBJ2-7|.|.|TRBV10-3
TGTGCCATCAGTGATCCTGCGTCTGGGGCCTACGAGCAGTACTTC
CAISDPASGAYEQYF
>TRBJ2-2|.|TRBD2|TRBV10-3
TGTGCCATCAGTCTAGCGGGAGCGGTCGGGGAGCTGTTTTTT
CAISLAGAVGELFF
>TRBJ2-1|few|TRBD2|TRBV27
TGTGCCAGCAGTTTATTCACGGGACTAGCCATCAATGAGCAGTTCTTC
CASSLFTGLAINEQFF
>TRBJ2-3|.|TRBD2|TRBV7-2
TGTGCCAGCAGCCTCCTCGGGGCTAGCGGGAGGGCAGCAGATACGCAGTATTTT
CASSLLGASGRAADTQYF
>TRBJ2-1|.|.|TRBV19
TGTGCCAGTAGTATTGCCCCTGTGCAGTTCTTC
CASSIAPVQFF
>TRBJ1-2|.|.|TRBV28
TGTGCCAGCAGTTTTGGGGTTACTGGCTACACCTTC
CASSFGVTGYTF
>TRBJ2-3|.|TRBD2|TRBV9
TGTGCCAGCAGCACTCTAGCGGGAGGGCGTACAGATACGCAGTATTTT
CASSTLAGGRTDTQYF
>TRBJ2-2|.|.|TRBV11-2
TGTGCCAGCAGTACAGGGACGAACACCGGGGAGCTGTTTTTT
CASSTGTNTGELFF
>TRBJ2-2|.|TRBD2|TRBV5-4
TGTGCCAGCAGCCCACCGGGACTAGCGAGTGATCGGGGGGAGCTGTTTTTT
CASSPPGLASDRGELFF
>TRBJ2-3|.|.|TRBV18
TGTGCCAGCTCACCACCGGTTGGGCGAGGGGATACGCAGTATTTT
CASSPPVGRGDTQYF
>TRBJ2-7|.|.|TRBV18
TGTGCCAGCTCACCGGCCGAAGGAGGCTACGAGCAGTACTTC
CASSPAEGGYEQYF
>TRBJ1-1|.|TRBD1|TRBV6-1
TGTGCCAGCAGTGCGGCCAGGGGGACTGAAGCTTTCTTT
CASSAARGTEAFF
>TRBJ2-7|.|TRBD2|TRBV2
TGTGCCAGCAAGAGGAGAGGGCTAGCGGGTTACGAGCAGTACTTC
CASKRRGLAGYEQYF
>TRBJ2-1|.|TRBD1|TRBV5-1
TGCGCCAGCAGCTTAGGGACAGAATTACACAATGAGCAGTTCTTC
CASSLGTELHNEQFF
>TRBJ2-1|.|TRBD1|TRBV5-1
TGCGCCAGCAGCTTGGGGGTCGGGACAGGTGGGAGTGATGAGCAGTTCTTC
CASSLGVGTGGSDEQFF
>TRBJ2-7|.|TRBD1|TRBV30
TGTGCCTGCAACACGGCAGGGGGTCAATACGAGCAGTACTTC
CACNTAGGQYEQYF
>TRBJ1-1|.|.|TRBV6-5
TGTGCCAGCAGTCGAGCCAGTGAAGCTTTCTTT
CASSRASEAFF
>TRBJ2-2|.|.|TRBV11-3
TGTGCCAGCAGCTTATTGACAGGGAACACCGGGGAGCTGTTTTTT
CASSLLTGNTGELFF
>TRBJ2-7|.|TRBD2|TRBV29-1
TGCAGCGTTAAGACTAGCGGCTACGAGCAGTACTTC
CSVKTSGYEQYF
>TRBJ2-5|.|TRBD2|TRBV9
TGTGCCAGCAGCGTAGGGCGGGGGACTAGCGGGAGGGCCTGGGAGACCCAGTACTTC
CASSVGRGTSGRAWETQYF
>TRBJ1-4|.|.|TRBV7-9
TGTGCCAGCAGCTTAGCCGGAAAACTGTTTTTT
CASSLAGKLFF
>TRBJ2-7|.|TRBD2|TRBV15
TGTGCCACCAGCACCCGGGGACTAGCGACGGCCTACGAGCAGTACTTC
CATSTRGLATAYEQYF
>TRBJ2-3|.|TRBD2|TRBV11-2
TGTGCCAGCAGCGCCTCGGGAGGGCCGGTATATACGCAGTATTTT
CASSASGGPVYTQYF
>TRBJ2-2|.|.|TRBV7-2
TGTGCCAGCAGCCTTAGGGACACCGGGGAGCTGTTTTTT
CASSLRDTGELFF
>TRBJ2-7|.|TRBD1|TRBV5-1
TGCGCCAGCAGCACGATCGGGACAGTAATGGGCTACGAGCAGTACTTC
CASSTIGTVMGYEQYF
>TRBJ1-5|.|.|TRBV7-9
TGTGCCAGCAGCCCCAATGTGGGGGGAGCTAATCAGCCCCAGCATTTT
CASSPNVGGANQPQHF
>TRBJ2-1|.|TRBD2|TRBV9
TGTGCCAGCAGCGTCGGGGGACTAGCGGGGAACAATGAGCAGTTCTTC
CASSVGGLAGNNEQFF
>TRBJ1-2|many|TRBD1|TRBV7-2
TGTGCCAGCAGTCGTAGCGGGACAGGGAGCGGCTACACCTTC
CASSRSGTGSGYTF
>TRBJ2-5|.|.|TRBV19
TGTGCCAGTAGTCCACGCGTTACAGTTTCTAGTTTGGAAGAGACCCAGTACTTC
CASSPRVTVSSLEETQYF
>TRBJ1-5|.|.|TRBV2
TGTGCCAGCAGTGTAACCCAGGGAACAGGTCAGCCCCAGCATTTT
CASSVTQGTGQPQHF
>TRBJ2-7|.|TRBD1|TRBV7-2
TGTGCCAGCAGCCGGACAGGGTTGTACGAGCAGTACTTC
CASSRTGLYEQYF
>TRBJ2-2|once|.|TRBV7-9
TGTGCCAGCAGCGAGGGGTTCGGGGAGCTGTTTTTT
CASSEGFGELFF
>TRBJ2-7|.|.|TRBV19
TGTGCCAGTAGTATTTTGGCAGCTAGCTCCTACGAGCAGTACTTC
CASSILAASSYEQYF
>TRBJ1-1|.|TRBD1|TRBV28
TGTGCCAGCAGTTTACACAGGGGGCAGGTCACTGAAGCTTTCTTT
CASSLHRGQVTEAFF
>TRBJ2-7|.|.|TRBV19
TGTGCCAGTAGTGTCGCCGGGGCCGGGCAGTACTTC
CASSVAGAGQYF
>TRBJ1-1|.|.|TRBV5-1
TGCGCCAGCAGCCGGTGGGACGATTCAGCTGAAGCTTTCTTT
CASSRWDDSAEAFF
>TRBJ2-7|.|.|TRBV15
TGTGCCACCAGCAGAGGCGGGGCCGGGATCTACGAGCAGTACTTC
CATSRGGAGIYEQYF
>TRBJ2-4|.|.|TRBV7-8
TGTGCCAGCAGCCCTAGATGGATGGCAGGGCTCGGCAAAAACATTCAGTACTTC
CASSPRWMAGLGKNIQYF
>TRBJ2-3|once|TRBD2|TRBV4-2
TGTGCCAGCAGCCAAGATGAGGAGCGGGGTAGCACAGATACGCAGTATTTT
CASSQDEERGSTDTQYF
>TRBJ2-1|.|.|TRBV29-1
TGCAGCGTTGAAGGCAGGGTGGCGGGCAATGAGCAGTTCTTC
CSVEGRVAGNEQFF
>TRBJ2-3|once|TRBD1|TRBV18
TGTGCCAGCTCAGGACAGGGAAGGACAGATACGCAGTATTTT
CASSGQGRTDTQYF
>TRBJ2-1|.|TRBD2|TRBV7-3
TGTGCCAGCAGCCCGGGGGTAGCGGGAGCTGAGCAGTTCTTC
CASSPGVAGAEQFF